Listed here are 32 T cell receptor beta chains from one sample, sequenced in a study of OX40 agonist ivuxolimab in advanced cancers. Sequencing was performed with immunoSEQ multiplex PCR; in TCRdb, only in-frame clones are kept and a portion is missing. The sample shows 55,000 to 70,000 clones, about 80% of them seen only once. The sequencing used CD4+ or CD8+ T cells sorted from blood, collected in a trial of the OX40 agonist ivuxolimab. These receptors were taken from an adult with an advanced solid tumor such as melanoma, head and neck, liver or kidney cancer.

The chain joins TRBV19 to TRBJ1-1, with 8 positions matching TRBD1. Germline V gives CDR1 LNHDA, CDR2 SQIVND (reference sequence). Unmatched junction bases numbered 6, after V lost 1 base and J lost 5 bases. The CDR3 is made up of 15 amino acids. The CDR3 protein is CASSIAQGARTEAFF. The CDR3 DNA follows: TGTGCCAGTAGTATAGCGCAGGGGGCGCGGACTGAAGCTTTCTTT.

V is TRBV27 and J is TRBJ1-6; 7 nucleotides agree with TRBD1. Germline V gene data show CDR1 as MNHEY and CDR2 as SMNVEV (reference sequence). V was clipped by 3 bases and J by 7 bases; unmatched bases: 6. The CDR3 extends over 15 amino acids. The CDR3 protein is CASSFDRVGNSPLHF. The CDR3 region has the DNA TGTGCCAGCAGTTTCGACAGGGTAGGGAATTCACCCCTCCACTTT.

This chain uses TRBV6-5 with TRBJ2-1; 10 bases are shared with TRBD2. Germline V CDR1 and CDR2: MNHEY, SVGAGI. The CDR3 contains 15 residues. Trimming removed 7 bases from V and 13 bases from J; junction bases left unmatched: 16. The CDR3 nucleotides read TGTGCCAGCAAAGAAAGGAGGCTAGCGGGGGCGACACAGTTCTTC. Translated: CASKERRLAGATQFF.

This chain joins TRBV4-1 and TRBJ1-1, with D tentatively TRBD1 (5 bases). Looked up from germline, CDR1 is MGHRA and CDR2 is YSYEKL. This CDR3 comprises 15 residues. Trimming took off 0 bases at V and 1 base at J, with 9 bases between the two ends. The CDR3 DNA is TGCGCCAGCAGCCAAGATCCAGGGCGGAACACTGAAGCTTTCTTT. Residues: CASSQDPGRNTEAFF.

V is TRBV4-2 and J is TRBJ2-7, with D perhaps TRBD1 (6 bases). The CDR3 is 16 residues long. V shed 0 bases and J shed 5 bases, with 17 bases lying between them. The germline V gene encodes CDR1 LGHNA and CDR2 YNFKEQ. This CDR3 reads CASSQDVQGWINEQYF. The DNA for the CDR3 is TGTGCCAGCAGCCAAGATGTGCAGGGGTGGATCAACGAGCAGTACTTC.

The chain has TRBV7-2 and TRBJ2-2; 7 nucleotides agree with TRBD2. Germline V gene lookup returns CDR1 SGHTA and CDR2 FQGNSA. The trim removed 4 bases at V and 5 bases at J, leaving 13 bases unmatched. The CDR3 covers 17 residues. The CDR3 reads CASSSFLAAARTGELFF. The CDR3 DNA reads as TGTGCCAGCAGCTCATTCCTAGCGGCGGCTAGAACCGGGGAGCTGTTTTTT.

The chain employs TRBV7-2 and TRBJ2-5; 7 bases match TRBD2. The CDR3 is made up of 14 amino acids. The V gene's germline CDR1 is SGHTA and CDR2 FQGNSA. The V and J ends lost 1 base and 3 bases, in that order; junction bases with no gene match: 2. The CDR3 is CASSLVGTKETQYF. The CDR3 DNA reads as TGTGCCAGCAGCTTAGTAGGGACTAAAGAGACCCAGTACTTC.

This clone came up once. This chain joins TRBV7-6 and TRBJ2-1, with 8 bases that match TRBD1. Germline-derived CDR1 and CDR2 are SGHVS and FNYEAQ. Trimming took 1 base from V and 7 from J; bases not matched to a gene: 9. CDR3 size: 16 residues. The CDR3 DNA reads as TGTGCCAGCAGCTTAGGCAGGGGGCGGTTTCGTAATGAGCAGTTCTTC. The encoded protein is CASSLGRGRFRNEQFF.

This clone has just one count. The chain carries TRBV10-1 and TRBJ2-7; possibly TRBD1 or TRBD2 for D (5 bases each). V was pared by 4 bases and J by 7 bases, with 20 bases between. Germline V gene sequence: CDR1 WNHNN, CDR2 SYGVQD (reference sequence). The CDR3 has 15 amino acids. The CDR3 sequence: CASSGGTGRWGEQYF. CDR3 DNA: TGCGCCAGCAGTGGAGGGACCGGACGATGGGGTGAGCAGTACTTC.

A few counts support this clone. This chain joins TRBV19 and TRBJ1-6, with D possibly being TRBD1 (5 bases). The CDR3 extends over 14 amino acids. Germline CDR1 reads LNHDA; CDR2 reads SQIVND (reference sequence). The V gene lost 8 bases and the J gene lost 7 bases, with 15 bases spanning the gap. The CDR3 loop reads CASASGTFNSPLHF. The CDR3 nucleotides read TGTGCCAGTGCATCCGGGACCTTCAATTCACCCCTCCACTTT.

This clone has more than one count but fewer than ten. The chain has TRBV20-1 and TRBJ2-7; no definite D call. Trimming removed 6 bases from V and 4 bases from J, with 10 bases in between. The CDR3 runs to 11 residues. CDR1 and CDR2 (germline): DFQATT, SNEGSKA (reference sequence). This CDR3 reads CSAPQDYEQYF. CDR3 nucleotides: TGCAGTGCCCCTCAGGATTACGAGCAGTACTTC.

This clone was observed a few times. The CDR3 nucleotides are TGTGCCAGCACCCAAAGGTTGGCCACTGAAGCTTTCTTT. Its translation: CASTQRLATEAFF. This chain links TRBV2 with TRBJ1-1; no clear D. Germline V gene sequence: CDR1 SNHLY, CDR2 FYNNEI. Trimming pared 7 bases from V and 4 bases from J, leaving 13 bases between. This CDR3 has 13 amino acids.

This sequence joins TRBV30 and TRBJ2-2; the D gene is possibly TRBD1 (6 bases). Germline lookup yields CDR1 GTSNPN and CDR2 SVGIG (reference sequence). V lost 5 bases to trimming and J lost 5 bases, with 12 bases between them. CDR3 length: 13 residues. The CDR3 nucleotides read TGTGCCTGGCTACACAGGGTAACCGGGGAGCTGTTTTTT. Amino acid sequence: CAWLHRVTGELFF.

The rearrangement links TRBV7-8 to TRBJ1-5; no clear D. V was clipped by 4 bases and J by 5 bases, with 9 bases between them. CDR1 is SGHVS, CDR2 FQNEAQ, per germline. The CDR3 covers 13 residues. The CDR3 is CASSSDQDQPQHF. CDR3 bases: TGTGCCAGCAGCTCCGACCAGGATCAGCCCCAGCATTTT.

The J gene is TRBJ2-2, the V gene TRBV11-3; TRBD2 might be the D (6 bases). The CDR3 spans 13 residues. Germline values: CDR1 SGHNT, CDR2 YENEEA. V gave up 3 bases and J gave up 7 bases, with 9 bases separating them. The CDR3 sequence is CASSLGGYGELFF. The DNA of the CDR3 is TGTGCCAGCAGCTTGGGGGGATACGGGGAGCTGTTTTTT.

The genes are TRBV27 and TRBJ2-5, with TRBD2 identical over 14 bases. Looked up from germline, CDR1 is MNHEY and CDR2 is SMNVEV (reference sequence). J was trimmed by 2 bases and V by 6 bases; bases with no gene match: 5. CDR3 size: 16 residues. CDR3 protein: CASSLGLAGEQETQYF. The CDR3 region has the DNA TGTGCCAGCAGCCTGGGACTAGCGGGGGAACAAGAGACCCAGTACTTC.

V and J are TRBV9 and TRBJ2-1; D remains ambiguous. V dropped 0 bases and J dropped 5 bases, with 9 bases sitting between them. Germline lookup yields CDR1 SGDLS and CDR2 YYNGEE. The CDR3 spans 14 residues. CDR3 in DNA: TGTGCCAGCAGCGTAGTAACCAGTAACAATGAGCAGTTCTTC. It yields the protein CASSVVTSNNEQFF.

This clone occurred a few times. The gene calls are TRBV5-1 and TRBJ1-4; no definite D call. CDR1 SGHRS and CDR2 YFSETQ come from the germline V gene. The germline V and J ends were trimmed by 0 bases and 0 bases, with 6 bases remaining between them. The CDR3 is made up of 15 amino acids. This chain's CDR3 is CASSLDLATNEKLFF. The DNA of the CDR3 is TGCGCCAGCAGCTTGGACCTAGCAACTAATGAAAAACTGTTTTTT.

The rearrangement joins TRBV4-3 to TRBJ1-4, with 9 positions matching TRBD1. Per germline, CDR1 LGHNA and CDR2 YSLEER. The CDR3 length is 15 residues. The V and J ends lost 4 bases and 7 bases, in that order; junction bases with no gene match: 7. The CDR3 loop is CASSPGQGRGEKLFF. The CDR3 DNA reads TGCGCCAGCAGCCCTGGACAGGGGCGAGGTGAAAAACTGTTTTTT.

The J gene is TRBJ2-5, the V gene TRBV2, with D uncertain. Trimming took off 3 bases at V and 8 bases at J, with 13 bases between the two ends. Per the germline V gene, CDR1 is SNHLY and CDR2 is FYNNEI. This CDR3 is 13 amino acids long. As DNA, the CDR3 is TGTGCCAGCAGTGACGGATTAAGAGATACCCAGTACTTC. Translating gives CASSDGLRDTQYF. Looking up the rest from reference TRBV2 and TRBJ2-5 gives the full variable domain: EPEVTQTPSHQVTQMGQEVILRCVPISNHLYFYWYRQILGQKVEFLVSFYNNEISEKSEIFDDQFSVERPDGSNFTLKIRSTKLEDSAMYFCASSDGLRDTQYFGPGTRLLVL.

The CDR3 protein is CASSLSGQGGNIQYF. The CDR3 bases are TGCGCCAGCAGCCTTTCGGGACAGGGGGGAAACATTCAGTACTTC. The chain is built from TRBV5-1 and TRBJ2-4; TRBD1 matches at 11 bases. CDR3 length: 15 residues. The germline V gene has CDR1 SGHRS and CDR2 YFSETQ. Losses at the gene ends were 4 bases for V and 6 bases for J; bases not matched to a gene: 6. Supplemented by reference TRBV5-1 and TRBJ2-4, the full variable domain reads KAGVTQTPRYLIKTRGQQVTLSCSPISGHRSVSWYQQTPGQGLQFLFEYFSETQRNKGNFPGRFSGRQFSNSRSEMNVSTLELGDSALYLCASSLSGQGGNIQYFGAGTRLSVL.

J is TRBJ1-1 and V is TRBV19; D not certain. There are 16 residues in the CDR3. Germline V gene data show CDR1 as LNHDA and CDR2 as SQIVND (reference sequence). Trimming removed 4 bases from V and 6 bases from J, with 21 bases in between. CDR3 nucleotides: TGTGCCAGTAGTACCCCAGGACCCCGTAGTGTGGCTGAAGCTTTCTTT. This translates into CASSTPGPRSVAEAFF.

The chain recombines TRBV27 with TRBJ2-7; TRBD2 matches at 8 bases. V was clipped by 5 bases and J by 3 bases; unmatched bases: 12. The length of the CDR3 is 16 residues. Germline V lookup: CDR1 MNHEY, CDR2 SMNVEV (reference sequence). The chain's CDR3 is CASSPPGGLGLYEQYF. CDR3 DNA: TGTGCCAGCAGTCCCCCTGGGGGACTAGGCCTCTACGAGCAGTACTTC.

This clone was found a few times. The V gene is TRBV19, the J gene TRBJ1-2; D is possibly TRBD1 (6 bases). Germline V gene lookup returns CDR1 LNHDA and CDR2 SQIVND (reference sequence). The V gene lost 5 bases and the J gene lost 8 bases, with 15 bases spanning the gap. This CDR3 spans 13 amino acids. The CDR3 DNA follows: TGTGCCAGTAGTCTTCCGGGGGCTTGGGGCTACACCTTC. Its translation: CASSLPGAWGYTF.

The chain has TRBV2 and TRBJ2-5, with 9 bases lining up with TRBD1. CDR1 is SNHLY and CDR2 is FYNNEI in the germline V gene. Germline trimming cut 7 bases from V and 2 bases from J; bases unmatched to any gene: 5. This CDR3 has 14 amino acids. CDR3 residues: CASMGQGLQETQYF. DNA of the CDR3: TGTGCCAGCATGGGACAGGGTTTGCAAGAGACCCAGTACTTC.

This clone was recorded once. The gene calls are TRBV2 and TRBJ2-7, with 7 nucleotides matching TRBD1. The germline CDR1 and CDR2 sequences are SNHLY and FYNNEI. The junction had 5 bases not matched to a gene; V was cut back by 7 bases and J by 2 bases. This CDR3 has 13 amino acids. The CDR3 nucleotides read TGTGCCAGCACTAGGGGGCTTCCCTACGAGCAGTACTTC. It translates to CASTRGLPYEQYF.

The chain joins TRBV18 to TRBJ1-1; 7 positions match TRBD1. Germline lookup yields CDR1 KGHSH and CDR2 LQKENI. The CDR3 contains 14 residues. J gave up 1 base and V 6 bases, and 5 bases lay outside the gene matches. The CDR3 bases are TGTGCCAGCTCCCCTTCAGGGGGGAACACTGAAGCTTTCTTT. This encodes CASSPSGGNTEAFF.

V usage is TRBV21-1 and J usage is TRBJ1-1. TRBV21-1 is a pseudogene locus. The CDR3 length is 15 residues. The CDR3 nucleotides are TGTGCCAGCAGCAAAGTCCTCCGGGATGACACTGAAGCTTTCTTT. Protein sequence: CASSKVLRDDTEAFF.

The J gene is TRBJ1-2, the V gene TRBV5-1; TRBD1 matches at 7 bases. The junction had 7 bases not matched to a gene; V was cut back by 3 bases and J by 8 bases. The germline V gene has CDR1 SGHRS and CDR2 YFSETQ. This CDR3 has 13 amino acids. This chain's CDR3 is CASSSNRGGGYTF. CDR3 DNA: TGCGCCAGCAGCTCTAACAGGGGCGGGGGCTACACCTTC. Complete variable domain (other parts from reference TRBV5-1 and TRBJ1-2): KAGVTQTPRYLIKTRGQQVTLSCSPISGHRSVSWYQQTPGQGLQFLFEYFSETQRNKGNFPGRFSGRQFSNSRSEMNVSTLELGDSALYLCASSSNRGGGYTFGSGTRLTVV.

A few counts support this clone. The chain links TRBV2 to TRBJ1-2; tentative D call: TRBD1 (5 bases). Germline V gives CDR1 SNHLY, CDR2 FYNNEI. The length of the CDR3 is 13 residues. Trimming shortened V by 7 bases and J by 5 bases, and 14 bases separated the two germline ends. DNA of the CDR3: TGTGCCAGCAATTCCGGGACCCCTTATGGCTACACCTTC. Translating it yields CASNSGTPYGYTF. Combining the CDR3 with reference TRBV2 and TRBJ1-2 gives the whole variable domain EPEVTQTPSHQVTQMGQEVILRCVPISNHLYFYWYRQILGQKVEFLVSFYNNEISEKSEIFDDQFSVERPDGSNFTLKIRSTKLEDSAMYFCASNSGTPYGYTFGSGTRLTVV.

The gene calls are TRBV7-8 and TRBJ2-3, with a possible D match to TRBD2 (6 bases). Trimming stripped 5 bases from V and 8 bases from J, with 26 bases between. The CDR3 spans 17 residues. Germline loops: CDR1 SGHVS, CDR2 FQNEAQ. The CDR3 region has the DNA TGTGCCAGCAGCGCAAAGGCGGTCAGGACTACCTTAGTTACGCAGTATTTT. The encoded protein is CASSAKAVRTTLVTQYF.

The V and J genes are TRBV6-1 and TRBJ2-7, with D tentatively TRBD2 (7 bases). CDR3 size: 13 residues. Germline values: CDR1 MNHNS, CDR2 SASEGT. The V and J ends lost 5 bases and 4 bases respectively, with 12 bases between them. CDR3: CASSLRGGYEQYF. CDR3 coding DNA: TGTGCCAGCAGTTTGAGGGGGGGGTACGAGCAGTACTTC.